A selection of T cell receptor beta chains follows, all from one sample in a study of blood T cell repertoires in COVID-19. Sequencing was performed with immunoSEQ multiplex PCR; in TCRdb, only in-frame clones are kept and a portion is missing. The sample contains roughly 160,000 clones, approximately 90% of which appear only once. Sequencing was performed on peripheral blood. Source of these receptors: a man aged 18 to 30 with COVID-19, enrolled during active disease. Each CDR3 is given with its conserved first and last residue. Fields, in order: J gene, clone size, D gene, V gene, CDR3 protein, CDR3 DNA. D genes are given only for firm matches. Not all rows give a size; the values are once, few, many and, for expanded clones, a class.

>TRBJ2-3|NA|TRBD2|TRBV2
CAGASGSFGDTQYF
TGTGCGGGTGCTAGCGGGAGTTTCGGCGATACGCAGTATTTT
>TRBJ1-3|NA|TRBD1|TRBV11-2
CASRLTGGNTIYF
TGTGCCAGCAGACTGACAGGGGGAAACACCATATATTTT
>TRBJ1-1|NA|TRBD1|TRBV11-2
CASSPLTGKDTEAFF
TGTGCCAGCAGCCCTCTGACAGGGAAGGACACTGAAGCTTTCTTT
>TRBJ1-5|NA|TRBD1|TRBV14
CASSPPRTGDQPQHF
TGTGCCAGCAGCCCCCCTCGGACAGGGGATCAGCCCCAGCATTTT
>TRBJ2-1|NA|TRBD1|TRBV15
CATSSYLQGNEQFF
TGTGCCACCAGCAGCTATTTACAGGGGAATGAGCAGTTCTTC
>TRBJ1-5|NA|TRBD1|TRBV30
CAWTPPGTGRYSNQPQHF
TGTGCCTGGACCCCCCCTGGGACAGGGCGTTATAGCAATCAGCCCCAGCATTTT
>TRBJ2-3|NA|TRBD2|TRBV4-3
CASSPGTSGSSTADTQYF
TGCGCCAGCAGCCCTGGGACTAGCGGGAGCTCTACTGCAGATACGCAGTATTTT
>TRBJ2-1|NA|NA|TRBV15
CATSRVAGTRGPNEQFF
TGTGCCACCAGCAGAGTAGCCGGGACTAGGGGGCCCAATGAGCAGTTCTTC
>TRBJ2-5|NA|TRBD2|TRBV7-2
CASSPGLAQQETQYF
TGTGCCAGCAGCCCTGGACTAGCGCAACAAGAGACCCAGTACTTC
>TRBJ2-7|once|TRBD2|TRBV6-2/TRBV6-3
CASSYSWDYQTYEQYF
TGTGCCAGCAGTTACTCGTGGGACTACCAAACCTACGAGCAGTACTTC
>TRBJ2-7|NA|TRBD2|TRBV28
CASSLSGRTYEQYF
TGTGCCAGCAGTTTAAGCGGGAGAACCTACGAGCAGTACTTC
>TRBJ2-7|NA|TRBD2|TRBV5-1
CASSLVGGSDEQYF
TGCGCCAGCAGCTTGGTGGGGGGGTCTGACGAGCAGTACTTC
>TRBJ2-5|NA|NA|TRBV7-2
CASTYQPLPQETQYF
TGTGCCAGCACCTACCAACCTCTACCTCAAGAGACCCAGTACTTC
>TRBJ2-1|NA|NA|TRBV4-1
CASSQERGAANNEQFF
TGCGCCAGCAGCCAAGAACGTGGGGCAGCTAACAATGAGCAGTTCTTC
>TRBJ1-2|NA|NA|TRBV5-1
CASSLYVGGYTF
TGCGCCAGCAGCTTGTATGTGGGCGGCTACACCTTC
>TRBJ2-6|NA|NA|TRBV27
CASSLSRTGANVLTF
TGTGCCAGCAGTTTATCCAGAACGGGGGCCAACGTCCTGACTTTC
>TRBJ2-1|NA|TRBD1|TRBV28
CATVTGQGARYEQFF
TGTGCCACCGTGACCGGACAGGGGGCTCGGTATGAGCAGTTCTTC
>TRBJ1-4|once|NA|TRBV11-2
CASSEVRDEKLLF
TGTGCCAGCAGCGAAGTCCGGGATGAAAAACTGCTTTTT
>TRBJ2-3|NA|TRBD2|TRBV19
CASSMTSGSTDTQYF
TGTGCCAGTAGTATGACTAGCGGGAGCACAGATACGCAGTATTTT
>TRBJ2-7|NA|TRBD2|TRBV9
CASSGASGSYEQYF
TGTGCCAGCAGTGGGGCTAGCGGTTCCTACGAGCAGTACTTC
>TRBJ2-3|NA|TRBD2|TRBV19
CATKREGRTDTQYF
TGTGCCACTAAGCGGGAGGGCCGGACAGATACGCAGTATTTT
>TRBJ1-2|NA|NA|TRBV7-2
CASSWGGRANIYYGYTF
TGTGCCAGCAGCTGGGGGGGTCGCGCGAACATCTACTATGGCTACACCTTC
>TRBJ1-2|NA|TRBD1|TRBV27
CASSLEAGTGVNYGYTF
TGTGCCAGCAGTTTAGAAGCCGGGACAGGGGTTAACTATGGCTACACCTTC
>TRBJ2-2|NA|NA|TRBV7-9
CASSTRGRIGATGELFF
TGTGCCAGCAGCACCAGGGGCCGGATTGGTGCCACCGGGGAGCTGTTTTTT
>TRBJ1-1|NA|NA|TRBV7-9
CASSRSPGIMNTEAFF
TGTGCCAGCAGCCGCAGCCCGGGGATCATGAACACTGAAGCTTTCTTT
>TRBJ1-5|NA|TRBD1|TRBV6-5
CASTKDRGGQPQHF
TGTGCCAGCACCAAGGACAGGGGAGGTCAGCCCCAGCATTTT